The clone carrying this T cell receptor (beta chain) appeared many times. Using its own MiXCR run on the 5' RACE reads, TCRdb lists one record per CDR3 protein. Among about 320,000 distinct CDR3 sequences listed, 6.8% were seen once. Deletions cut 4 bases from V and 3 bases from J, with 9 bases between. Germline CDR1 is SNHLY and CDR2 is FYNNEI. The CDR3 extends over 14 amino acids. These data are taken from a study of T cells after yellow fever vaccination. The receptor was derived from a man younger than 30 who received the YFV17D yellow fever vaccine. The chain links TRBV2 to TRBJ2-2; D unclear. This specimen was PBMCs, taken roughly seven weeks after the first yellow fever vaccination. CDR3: CASSAGEYTGELFF. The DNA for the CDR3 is TGTGCCAGCAGTGCGGGCGAGTACACCGGGGAGCTGTTTTTT.